The table lists the clone carrying this T cell receptor beta chain with many counts. What it binds is not known. A read error may produce the germline difference seen at one junction end. This sample is part of a study of T cells in Graves' hyperthyroidism and ophthalmopathy. The CDR3 runs 15 residues. The germline gives CDR1 SGHTA, CDR2 FQGTGA. Regions amplified from RNA transcripts were the TCR beta CDR3 regions. Using the HTBI primer set, a first-round RT-PCR was run on the TCR CDR3. TCRdb called the multiplex PCR reads again in MiXCR, with one record for every CDR3 protein. Of about 380,000 distinct CDR3 sequences listed, roughly 15% were seen once; the top ten hold 15% to 20%. Whole-study findings and limits: Among thyroid clonotypes expanded above 0.001, most also appeared in blood.

Lactation, pregnancy, other autoimmune disease or uncontrolled infection excluded patients. The J gene is TRBJ2-7, the V gene TRBV7-3; 7 positions match TRBD1. This sequence originates from a woman under 40 with Graves' ophthalmopathy. Sequencing was carried out using blood. DNA of the CDR3: TGTGCCAGCAGCTCCCAATCGGGACAGAACTACGAGCAGCACTTC. Its translation: CASSSQSGQNYEQHF.